This T cell receptor (beta chain) was sequenced in a study of CD8+ T cells in alopecia areata. Treatment denoted: oral pan-JAK inhibitor, 5-10 mg twice daily. In each case, RNA was isolated and then reverse transcribed into cDNA as the sequencing template. TCRdb keeps only in-frame clones here, not all; method: immunoSEQ multiplex PCR. The table lists about 76,000 clones, around 29% of them singletons, with 14% to 15% in the top ten. The starting material was CD8+ T cells sorted from blood, obtained at week 4, from a patient treated with tofacitinib. The source is a human donor with alopecia areata.

CDR3 coding DNA: TGCAGCTCCACCGGGGGAGAGACCCAGTACTTC. Its protein is CSSTGGETQYF. This chain links TRBV29-1 with TRBJ2-5, with D maybe TRBD2 (6 bases). Germline V gene data show CDR1 as SQVTM and CDR2 as ANQGSEA. This CDR3 is built from 11 residues. Between the trimmed V and J ends, which lost 8 bases and 4 bases, there was a span of 11 bases.